Below, 25 T cell receptor beta chains from the same sample are listed, as sequenced in a study of PD-1 blockade in mismatch repair-deficient tumors. Sequencing was performed with immunoSEQ multiplex PCR; in TCRdb, only in-frame clones are kept and a portion is missing. The repertoire has 80,000 to 130,000 clones, 82% of them found once; the top ten carry roughly 6.2%. The sample was peripheral blood, taken less than 37 weeks after starting pembrolizumab. Source of these receptors: an adult with mismatch repair-deficient cancer.

V is TRBV30 and J is TRBJ2-2; tentatively, D is TRBD2 (6 bases). Trimming took 3 bases from V and 4 from J, leaving 15 bases between them. The CDR3 sequence is 15 residues long. The germline gives CDR1 GTSNPN, CDR2 SVGIG (reference sequence). DNA of the CDR3: TGTGCCTGGAGCGATAGACTAGTGAGCACCGGGGAGCTGTTTTTT. It codes for CAWSDRLVSTGELFF.

The genes are TRBV13 and TRBJ1-3, with D possibly TRBD1 on 5 matching bases. Trimming removed 5 bases from V and 0 bases from J, with 11 bases in between. Germline assignment: CDR1 PRHDT and CDR2 FYEKMQ (reference sequence). The CDR3 runs to 15 residues. CDR3 region: CASSTPDTSGNTIYF. CDR3 coding DNA: TGTGCCAGCAGCACACCGGACACCTCTGGAAACACCATATATTTT.

This chain uses TRBV6-5 with TRBJ1-2, with 9 bases that match TRBD1. The CDR3 contains 13 residues. The J segment lost 2 bases and the V segment lost 7 bases, leaving 2 bases of the junction unmatched. Germline V CDR1 and CDR2: MNHEY, SVGAGI. CDR3 sequence (DNA): TGTGCCAGCACCGGACAGGGGAACTATGGCTACACCTTC. Protein product: CASTGQGNYGYTF.

This chain connects TRBV30 to TRBJ2-7; 9 nucleotides agree with TRBD2. Germline values: CDR1 GTSNPN, CDR2 SVGIG (reference sequence). Trimming at V came to 1 base and at J to 1 base, leaving 2 bases not matched to a gene. This CDR3 spans 14 amino acids. This CDR3 is CAWSGTSASYEQYF. The CDR3 DNA sequence: TGTGCCTGGAGTGGGACTAGCGCTTCCTACGAGCAGTACTTC.

J is TRBJ2-3 and V is TRBV5-6; D is perhaps TRBD1 or TRBD2 (5 bases each). V shed 4 bases and J shed 4 bases, with 16 bases lying between them. Germline CDR1 is SGHDT and CDR2 is YYEEEE. The CDR3 contains 15 residues. This CDR3 reads CASSLGTAGADTQYF. The CDR3, as DNA: TGTGCCAGCAGCCTAGGGACGGCGGGCGCAGATACGCAGTATTTT.

The rearrangement uses TRBV9 and TRBJ2-7; 11 bases fit TRBD2. Germline V gene lookup returns CDR1 SGDLS and CDR2 YYNGEE. J lost 2 bases, V lost 0 bases, and 7 bases had no gene match. The CDR3 has 17 amino acids. CDR3 sequence (DNA): TGTGCCAGCAGCGTAGTAACTAGCGGGAGACCAGCCTACGAGCAGTACTTC. Its protein product is CASSVVTSGRPAYEQYF.

This chain joins TRBV7-3 and TRBJ2-3; 10 nucleotides align to TRBD1. CDR1 is SGHTA and CDR2 is FQGTGA in the germline V gene. There are 15 residues in the CDR3. Losses at the gene ends were 6 bases for V and 4 bases for J; bases not matched to a gene: 7. CDR3 sequence: CASSPTGGVADTQYF. The CDR3 DNA reads TGTGCCAGCAGTCCGACAGGGGGCGTAGCAGATACGCAGTATTTT.

The chain joins TRBV19 to TRBJ2-1; 9 bases are shared with TRBD2. The CDR3 has 15 amino acids. Germline CDR1 LNHDA, CDR2 SQIVND (reference sequence). V lost 5 bases to trimming and J lost 1 base; unmatched junction nucleotides: 3. The CDR3 DNA reads TGTGCCAGTAGTTTTAGCGGGAGTTCCTACAATGAGCAGTTCTTC. Its protein is CASSFSGSSYNEQFF.

This chain uses TRBV19 with TRBJ2-7, with 8 bases fitting TRBD2. Germline V gene data show CDR1 as LNHDA and CDR2 as SQIVND (reference sequence). This CDR3 is 14 amino acids long. The trim removed 3 bases at V and 5 bases at J, leaving 6 bases unmatched. The CDR3 protein is CASSIVAGGHEQYF. In DNA, the CDR3 is TGTGCCAGTAGTATTGTCGCGGGAGGACACGAGCAGTACTTC.

The chain joins TRBV5-4 to TRBJ2-1; 13 bases are shared with TRBD2. The CDR3 is 16 amino acids. V trimming: 3 bases; J trimming: 7 bases; junction bases outside the gene matches: 7. The V gene's germline CDR1 is SGHNT and CDR2 YYREEE (reference sequence). The CDR3 DNA reads TGTGCCAGCAGCTCCGGGACTAGCGGGATTGGAAATGAGCAGTTCTTC. Residues: CASSSGTSGIGNEQFF.

This chain joins TRBV7-9 and TRBJ2-7; D ambiguous. Germline assignment: CDR1 SEHNR and CDR2 FQNEAQ (reference sequence). Trimming pared 1 base from V and 0 bases from J, leaving 10 bases between. CDR3 size: 15 residues. The CDR3 DNA reads TGTGCCAGCAGCTTAGGGGTCAGGTCCTCCTACGAGCAGTACTTC. This sequence encodes CASSLGVRSSYEQYF.

This chain joins TRBV7-2 and TRBJ1-2; TRBD1 might be the D (5 bases). CDR1 SGHTA and CDR2 FQGNSA come from the germline V gene. The CDR3 spans 14 residues. Trimming took 5 bases from V and 4 from J, leaving 14 bases between them. The CDR3 bases are TGTGCCAGCAGCCTCTCCGGGACGTCCTATGGCTACACCTTC. Protein: CASSLSGTSYGYTF.

CDR3 sequence reads: CSVEGTSVDNEQFF. The CDR3 bases are TGCAGCGTTGAGGGGACTAGCGTCGACAATGAGCAGTTCTTC. The V and J genes are TRBV29-1 and TRBJ2-1; 10 bases map to TRBD2. The germline V gene has CDR1 SQVTM and CDR2 ANQGSEA. V lost 3 bases to trimming and J lost 5 bases; unmatched junction nucleotides: 4. This CDR3 has 14 amino acids.

This clone showed up just a few times. The chain uses TRBV7-3 and TRBJ1-2, with TRBD1 matching over 10 bases. After removal of 5 bases from V and 8 bases from J, the junction contained 8 bases not matched to a gene. This CDR3 has 14 residues. Germline assignment: CDR1 SGHTA and CDR2 FQGTGA. Written as DNA, the CDR3 is TGTGCCAGCAGCATGGGACAGGGGCGAGGAGGCTACACCTTC. It encodes CASSMGQGRGGYTF. The full variable domain, its missing parts supplied by reference TRBV7-3 and TRBJ1-2, is GAGVSQTPSNKVTEKGKYVELRCDPISGHTALYWYRQSLGQGPEFLIYFQGTGAADDSGLPNDRFFAVRPEGSVSTLKIQRTERGDSAVYLCASSMGQGRGGYTFGSGTRLTVV.

This clone was counted between two and nine times. This chain connects TRBV7-2 to TRBJ1-2, with D possibly being TRBD1 (5 bases). This CDR3 spans 14 amino acids. The germline V gene encodes CDR1 SGHTA and CDR2 FQGNSA. V lost 9 bases, J lost 2 bases, and 16 bases lay in between. The DNA of the CDR3 is TGTGCCAGTCGCCGCCAGGGCAGAAACTATGGCTACACCTTC. Translated, it gives CASRRQGRNYGYTF.

The V and J genes are TRBV4-1 and TRBJ2-3, with no clear D. The germline CDR1 and CDR2 sequences are MGHRA and YSYEKL. The CDR3 totals 14 residues. V gave up 1 base and J gave up 3 bases, with 8 bases separating them. CDR3 in amino acids: CASSQVPRTDTQYF. In nucleotides, the CDR3 is TGCGCCAGCAGCCAAGTTCCCCGTACAGATACGCAGTATTTT.

This rearrangement joins TRBV30 to TRBJ2-7; 8 nucleotides align to TRBD1. The CDR3 extends over 15 amino acids. Germline-derived CDR1 and CDR2 are GTSNPN and SVGIG (reference sequence). The junction had 16 bases not matched to a gene; V was cut back by 3 bases and J by 9 bases. CDR3 coding DNA: TGTGCCTGGAGAGGTGGCCAGGGGGCATTTTCGGGGCAGTACTTC. The encoded protein is CAWRGGQGAFSGQYF.

The chain joins TRBV7-9 to TRBJ2-7, with 11 nucleotides matching TRBD2. The germline CDR1 and CDR2 sequences are SEHNR and FQNEAQ (reference sequence). J was trimmed by 2 bases and V by 4 bases; bases with no gene match: 7. This CDR3 has 16 amino acids. As DNA, the CDR3 is TGTGCCAGCAGCTCGGGACCGGGACTAGCGGCCTACGAGCAGTACTTC. It codes for CASSSGPGLAAYEQYF.

The chain links TRBV19 to TRBJ1-4; no reliable D call. The germline V and J ends were trimmed by 8 bases and 8 bases, with 18 bases remaining between them. CDR1 and CDR2 (germline): LNHDA, SQIVND (reference sequence). The CDR3 sequence is 14 residues long. CDR3 coding DNA: TGTGCCAGTTCACAGTCCGGGAGCTACGAAAAACTGTTTTTT. Its protein is CASSQSGSYEKLFF.

This clone showed up just a few times. The chain has TRBV28 and TRBJ2-2; perhaps TRBD2 as D (6 bases). The CDR3 extends over 15 amino acids. The germline CDR1 and CDR2 sequences are MDHEN and SYDVKM. Trimming pared 2 bases from V and 4 bases from J, leaving 11 bases between. The CDR3 loop is CASSLTGDVTGELFF. CDR3 sequence (DNA): TGTGCCAGCAGTTTAACGGGAGATGTCACCGGGGAGCTGTTTTTT.

The chain carries TRBV7-2 and TRBJ2-2, with no clear D. The CDR3 length is 12 residues. Deletions cut 3 bases from V and 6 bases from J, with 5 bases between. CDR1 and CDR2 (germline): SGHTA, FQGNSA. In nucleotides, the CDR3 is TGTGCCAGCAGCTTTCAATCCGGGGAGCTGTTTTTT. Amino acids: CASSFQSGELFF.

The CDR3 loop reads CASSPGTVNTEAFF. CDR3 in DNA: TGTGCCAGCTCACCAGGGACAGTTAACACTGAAGCTTTCTTT. The chain employs TRBV18 and TRBJ1-1; 7 nucleotides match TRBD1. This CDR3 spans 14 amino acids. Germline V lookup: CDR1 KGHSH, CDR2 LQKENI. Losses at the gene ends were 2 bases for V and 2 bases for J; bases not matched to a gene: 2.

This clone showed up just once. This chain uses TRBV7-6 with TRBJ2-1; no firm D call. Germline V gene sequence: CDR1 SGHVS, CDR2 FNYEAQ. With 5 bases removed from V and 4 bases from J, the gap between germline ends came to 12 bases. CDR3 length equals 14 residues. CDR3 nucleotide sequence: TGTGCCAGCAGCCCCCCAGGTACTTACAATGAGCAGTTCTTC. Its protein product is CASSPPGTYNEQFF. The variable domain in full, completed from reference TRBV7-6 and TRBJ2-1, reads GAGVSQSPRYKVTKRGQDVALRCDPISGHVSLYWYRQALGQGPEFLTYFNYEAQQDKSGLPNDRFSAERPEGSISTLTIQRTEQRDSAMYRCASSPPGTYNEQFFGPGTRLTVL.

This clone has a single count. This CDR3 is CASRWGSESEQYF. The CDR3 nucleotides read TGTGCCAGCAGATGGGGTAGCGAAAGCGAGCAGTACTTC. The rearrangement links TRBV27 to TRBJ2-7; D perhaps matches TRBD2 (5 bases). V lost 6 bases and J lost 6, with 15 bases in between. The V gene's germline CDR1 is MNHEY and CDR2 SMNVEV (reference sequence). CDR3 length equals 13 residues.

The rearrangement links TRBV19 to TRBJ1-2, with D possibly TRBD1 on 5 matching bases. The germline V gene has CDR1 LNHDA and CDR2 SQIVND (reference sequence). Deletions cut 3 bases from V and 8 bases from J, with 10 bases between. This CDR3 spans 12 amino acids. CDR3: CASSIRRDGYTF. CDR3 nucleotide sequence: TGTGCCAGTAGTATTCGCAGGGACGGCTACACCTTC.